Below are 27 T cell receptor beta chains sequenced from a single sample in a study of immune cell composition in non-small cell lung cancer. Normal lung was sampled as far from the tumour as possible, at least 3 cm. Sequenced by immunoSEQ multiplex PCR; TCRdb stores in-frame clones only, minus some. The table lists some 9,000 clones, 67% of them singletons. Sequences were obtained from non-adjacent lung tissue. The origin of the receptors is a human donor with non-small cell lung cancer.

V is TRBV5-6 and J is TRBJ1-4, with D hard to call. Germline CDR1 is SGHDT and CDR2 is YYEEEE. V lost 1 base and J lost 3, with 7 bases in between. The CDR3 has 14 amino acids. CDR3: CASSLRGSNEKLFF. The CDR3 DNA is TGTGCCAGCAGCTTGAGAGGGTCTAATGAAAAACTGTTTTTT.

The CDR3 nucleotides read TGTGCCAGCAGTGAAGGGGAGGGCGGGTATGGCTACACCTTC. Translation: CASSEGEGGYGYTF. V usage is TRBV6-5 and J usage is TRBJ1-2, with D maybe TRBD1 (5 bases). The CDR3 consists of 14 residues. The V gene lost 5 bases and the J gene lost 5 bases, with 15 bases spanning the gap. Germline CDR1 MNHEY, CDR2 SVGAGI.

The V call is TRBV19, the J call TRBJ1-1; TRBD1 agrees at 7 bases. CDR1 and CDR2 from the germline V gene are LNHDA and SQIVND (reference sequence). This CDR3 is 14 amino acids long. Losses at the gene ends were 4 bases for V and 3 bases for J; bases not matched to a gene: 5. Written as DNA, the CDR3 is TGTGCCAGTAGTAGCATTGACAGGGACACTGAAGCTTTCTTT. Encoded protein: CASSSIDRDTEAFF.

The chain recombines TRBV6-5 with TRBJ1-2; 7 positions match TRBD1. J lost 2 bases, V lost 7 bases, and 10 bases had no gene match. The CDR3 contains 15 residues. Germline loops: CDR1 MNHEY, CDR2 SVGAGI. The CDR3 loop is CASNFDRVGNYGYTF. CDR3 nucleotides: TGTGCCAGCAATTTCGACAGGGTCGGGAACTATGGCTACACCTTC.

By its share, this clone is medium-sized. The chain uses TRBV19 and TRBJ1-1; a weak D match, TRBD1 (5 bases). Deletions cut 1 base from V and 7 bases from J, with 13 bases between. The CDR3 is made up of 14 amino acids. In germline, CDR1 is LNHDA, CDR2 SQIVND (reference sequence). CDR3 sequence (DNA): TGTGCCAGTAGTATAGCACCAGGGATACTTGAAGCTTTCTTT. Encoded protein: CASSIAPGILEAFF.

The chain employs TRBV7-5 and TRBJ2-7; the D call TRBD2 from the table was never checked on the DNA. TRBV7-5 is annotated as a pseudogene. The length of the CDR3 is 13 residues. CDR3 bases: TGTGCCAGCAGCCGTGGGAGTAATAACGAGCAGTACTTC. Its protein is CASSRGSNNEQYF.

This chain links TRBV29-1 with TRBJ2-5; 7 nucleotides match TRBD1. The J call may be mistaken, given a closer DNA end match to TRBJ2-7. This CDR3 is 12 amino acids long. In germline, CDR1 is SQVTM, CDR2 ANQGSEA. The CDR3 DNA sequence: TGCAGCGGGCGACAGGGCCCCTACGAGCAGTACTTC. This codes for CSGRQGPYEQYF.

The V call is TRBV7-2, the J call TRBJ1-1, with a possible D match to TRBD1 (5 bases). CDR3 length: 13 amino acids. Per germline, CDR1 SGHTA and CDR2 FQGNSA. V was pared by 5 bases and J by 2 bases, with 9 bases between. For the CDR3, the DNA is TGTGCCAGCAGCGTCGGACATAACACTGAAGCTTTCTTT. Translating gives CASSVGHNTEAFF.

The J gene is TRBJ2-5, the V gene TRBV6-5; 8 bases agree with TRBD2. Losses at the gene ends were 6 bases for V and 6 bases for J; bases not matched to a gene: 6. The CDR3 runs to 13 residues. Germline V gene lookup returns CDR1 MNHEY and CDR2 SVGAGI. This chain's CDR3 is CASRAGASKTQYF. Written as DNA, the CDR3 is TGTGCCAGCAGAGCGGGGGCCTCGAAGACCCAGTACTTC.

The chain carries TRBV7-9 and TRBJ2-1; 7 positions agree with TRBD2. Germline values: CDR1 SEHNR, CDR2 FQNEAQ (reference sequence). Trimming cost V 5 bases and J 0 bases; bases outside gene matches: 7. The CDR3 covers 16 residues. CDR3 protein: CASSPGGSLSYNEQFF. The CDR3, as DNA: TGTGCCAGCAGCCCCGGGGGGTCCCTCTCCTACAATGAGCAGTTCTTC.

The chain joins TRBV10-2 to TRBJ1-5, with D perhaps TRBD1 (6 bases). The germline gives CDR1 WSHSY, CDR2 SAAADI. Trimming removed 8 bases from V and 3 bases from J, with 11 bases in between. The CDR3 spans 13 residues. CDR3 in DNA: TGCGCCAGCGTCGGACAGTTCAATCAGCCCCAGCATTTT. Residues: CASVGQFNQPQHF.

The rearrangement links TRBV12-2 to TRBJ1-6; the DNA was not compared with TRBD1, the D call given in the table. TRBV12-2 is assigned pseudogene status. The CDR3 loop spans 19 amino acids. The DNA for the CDR3 is TGTGCAAGTCGCATCAGTCGGGGCCAGACAGGGGGGCCTCATTCACCCCTCCACTTT. Its protein is CASRISRGQTGGPHSPLHF.

This clone came up a few times. The chain is built from TRBV7-6 and TRBJ1-6; a weak D match, TRBD1 (5 bases). Germline loops: CDR1 SGHVS, CDR2 FNYEAQ. Trimming took off 0 bases at V and 10 bases at J, with 10 bases between the two ends. The CDR3 has 14 residues. The CDR3 DNA reads as TGTGCCAGCAGCTTAGCTACTGGGGGGTCACCCCTCCACTTT. Its translation is CASSLATGGSPLHF.

The rearrangement links TRBV25-1 to TRBJ1-1; D ambiguous. The CDR3 covers 13 residues. Trimming shortened V by 6 bases and J by 10 bases, and 18 bases separated the two germline ends. The germline V gene has CDR1 MGHDK and CDR2 SYGVNS. The CDR3 coding sequence is TGTGCCAGCAGCAGCGTAGGAGGTTCGGGAGCTTTCTTT. Translating it yields CASSSVGGSGAFF.

The chain recombines TRBV11-3 with TRBJ2-1, with D possibly being TRBD1 (5 bases). The V gene's germline CDR1 is SGHNT and CDR2 YENEEA. The ends were cut back, 4 bases at V and 7 bases at J, with 17 bases in the middle. The length of the CDR3 is 15 residues. The CDR3 here is CASSSNGQGSNEQFF. DNA for the CDR3: TGTGCCAGCAGCTCCAACGGTCAGGGATCGAATGAGCAGTTCTTC.

This rearrangement joins TRBV9 to TRBJ1-6; 7 positions match TRBD1. V trimming: 6 bases; J trimming: 2 bases; junction bases outside the gene matches: 2. The CDR3 length is 14 residues. Germline V lookup: CDR1 SGDLS, CDR2 YYNGEE. CDR3 DNA: TGTGCCAGCAACGACAGGGCCTATAATTCACCCCTCCACTTT. It encodes CASNDRAYNSPLHF.

The DNA for the CDR3 is TGCGCCAGCAGCTCCGGACAGCGAGCAACTAATGAAAAACTGTTTTTT. It yields the protein CASSSGQRATNEKLFF. The chain recombines TRBV5-1 with TRBJ1-4; TRBD1 might be the D (6 bases). Germline V gene data show CDR1 as SGHRS and CDR2 as YFSETQ. This CDR3 region has 16 residues. V lost 3 bases and J lost 0, with 12 bases in between.

The V call is TRBV10-3, the J call TRBJ1-5; TRBD1 matches 8 bases. The CDR3 is made up of 14 amino acids. Germline-derived CDR1 and CDR2 are ENHRY and SYGVKD. Unmatched junction bases numbered 8, after V lost 10 bases and J lost 3 bases. CDR3 nucleotide sequence: TGTGCCACCCTCGGACAGGGCAACAATCAGCCCCAGCATTTT. It specifies CATLGQGNNQPQHF.

This clone appeared once. The CDR3 DNA sequence: TGTGCCAGCAGCTCGCGGGGGGGCATTACCGGGGAGCTGTTTTTT. Its protein is CASSSRGGITGELFF. The chain joins TRBV7-9 to TRBJ2-2; 9 bases fit TRBD2. This CDR3 is built from 15 residues. The V gene's germline CDR1 is SEHNR and CDR2 FQNEAQ (reference sequence). The V gene end was trimmed by 4 bases and the J gene end by 5 bases; junction bases not matched to a gene: 5.

This clone was counted between two and nine times. This chain links TRBV6-5 with TRBJ2-1, with a possible D match to TRBD1 (5 bases). The V end was cut by 8 bases, the J end by 5 bases, with 10 bases between. From germline, CDR1 is MNHEY and CDR2 SVGAGI. The CDR3 runs 12 residues. The CDR3 nucleotides read TGTGCCAGCTCTTCAGGGAACAATGAGCAGTTCTTC. Its protein product is CASSSGNNEQFF.

This clone is labeled as medium-sized. The chain carries TRBV5-3 and TRBJ1-1, with D possibly being TRBD1 (5 bases). TRBV5-3 belongs to the ORF category, with a function that is uncertain. V was pared by 8 bases and J by 0 bases, with 11 bases between. The CDR3 totals 13 residues. This CDR3 reads CASTDKMNTEAFF. CDR3 DNA sequence: TGTGCCAGCACGGACAAGATGAACACTGAAGCTTTCTTT.

The V and J genes are TRBV6-6 and TRBJ2-3, with 7 bases lining up with TRBD2. V trimming: 0 bases; J trimming: 10 bases; junction bases outside the gene matches: 1. The CDR3 consists of 12 residues. Looked up from germline, CDR1 is MNHNY and CDR2 is SVGAGI (reference sequence). Here the CDR3 reads CASSYSSGAQYF. In DNA, the CDR3 is TGTGCCAGCAGTTACTCAAGCGGGGCGCAGTATTTT.

The gene calls are TRBV7-9 and TRBJ1-5; possibly TRBD1 for D (5 bases). The CDR3 runs to 17 residues. The germline V gene has CDR1 SEHNR and CDR2 FQNEAQ (reference sequence). V lost 5 bases and J 5 bases, leaving 22 bases between the germline ends. CDR3: CASSPIGARGYDQPQHF. CDR3 bases: TGTGCCAGCAGCCCAATAGGGGCAAGGGGTTATGATCAGCCCCAGCATTTT. Together with reference TRBV7-9 and TRBJ1-5, the CDR3 gives the full variable domain: DTGVSQNPRHKITKRGQNVTFRCDPISEHNRLYWYRQTLGQGPEFLTYFQNEAQLEKSRLLSDRFSAERPKGSFSTLEIQRTEQGDSAMYLCASSPIGARGYDQPQHFGDGTRLSIL.

There are a few counts of this clone. The chain has TRBV5-1 and TRBJ2-1; TRBD2 agrees at 7 bases. Germline V gives CDR1 SGHRS, CDR2 YFSETQ. CDR3 length equals 14 residues. V dropped 5 bases and J dropped 4; count of bases not matched to a gene: 6. CDR3 residues: CASSGDGGYNEQFF. Here the CDR3 DNA reads TGCGCCAGCAGTGGGGACGGGGGGTACAATGAGCAGTTCTTC.

The rearrangement links TRBV5-1 to TRBJ2-3; 8 nucleotides line up with TRBD2. Trimming removed 4 bases from V and 1 base from J; junction bases left unmatched: 8. Germline V gene lookup returns CDR1 SGHRS and CDR2 YFSETQ. This CDR3 comprises 16 residues. The CDR3, as DNA: TGCGCCAGCAGCCTAGACAGAGCGGGGGGCACAGATACGCAGTATTTT. Translated: CASSLDRAGGTDTQYF.

The CDR3 here is CASSYSGSFEQYF. In nucleotides, the CDR3 is TGTGCCAGCAGTTACTCGGGCAGTTTCGAGCAGTACTTC. The chain combines TRBV6-5 with TRBJ2-7; D uncertain. V lost 0 bases and J lost 6, with 9 bases in between. This CDR3 spans 13 amino acids. In germline, CDR1 is MNHEY, CDR2 SVGAGI.

This chain uses TRBV5-1 with TRBJ1-2, with D maybe TRBD1 (5 bases). The germline V gene encodes CDR1 SGHRS and CDR2 YFSETQ. This CDR3 has 14 amino acids. V was clipped by 0 bases and J by 6 bases, with 12 bases between them. CDR3: CASSLAQGWHGYTF. CDR3 DNA sequence: TGCGCCAGCAGCTTGGCGCAGGGCTGGCATGGCTACACCTTC.